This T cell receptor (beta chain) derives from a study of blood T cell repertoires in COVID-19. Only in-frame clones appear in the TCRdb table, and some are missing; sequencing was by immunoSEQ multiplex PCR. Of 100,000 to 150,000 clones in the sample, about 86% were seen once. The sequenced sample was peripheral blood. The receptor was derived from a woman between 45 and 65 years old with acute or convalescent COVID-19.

The CDR3 is CASSYFRTSGAYEQYF. DNA for the CDR3: TGTGCCAGCAGTTACTTCCGGACTAGCGGGGCCTACGAGCAGTACTTC. V and J are TRBV6-5 and TRBJ2-7; 12 nucleotides line up with TRBD2. The V segment lost 1 base and the J segment 2 bases; nucleotides outside the gene matches: 3. Per germline, CDR1 MNHEY and CDR2 SVGAGI. The length of the CDR3 is 16 residues.